The T cell receptor (beta chain) under discussion was sequenced for a study of beta chain features in type 1 diabetes. The table lists this clone with a few counts. This CDR3 contains 15 residues. Germline values: CDR1 MNHEY, CDR2 SMNVEV (reference sequence). V shed 5 bases and J shed 5 bases, with 18 bases lying between them. Reverse transcribing all isolated RNA meant expressed TCRB transcripts were sequenced. The method was immunoSEQ multiplex PCR; TCRdb's version includes in-frame clones alone and lacks a portion of them. The sample gives 110,000 to 150,000 clones, 6.9% of which show up once; approximately 1.5% is in the top ten.

The sample comprised central memory CD4+ T cells from blood. This clonotype was obtained from a woman aged 30 to 39 in good health. V is TRBV27 and J is TRBJ1-1; TRBD1 is a possible D gene (6 bases). As DNA, the CDR3 is TGTGCCAGCAGTCCGCAACAGGGTAGGGGAACTGAAGCTTTCTTT. It encodes CASSPQQGRGTEAFF.